This TCR beta chain appears in the sequencing data of a study of cytomegalovirus exposure and HLA in healthy donors. All the people who gave samples were healthy bone marrow donors. Turning to this clone: Its antigen is unidentified.

Study-level results: Among TCR beta chains, those listed as cytomegalovirus-associated numbered roughly 150. TCR beta V segments were, for the most part, productive about 87% or about 30% of the time in an earlier analysis.

PCR was performed using 60 Vbeta and 13 Jbeta primers. Data came from immunoSEQ multiplex PCR; TCRdb stores just in-frame clones and leaves some out. The sample contains around 170,000 clones, around four fifths of which appear only once. This TCR was sampled from a woman in her 30s in good health and CMV-seronegative. What was sequenced was PBMCs.

This CDR3 reads CATRTGGNQPQHF. The DNA for the CDR3 is TGCGCCACCCGGACAGGAGGCAATCAGCCCCAGCATTTT. V is TRBV10-2 and J is TRBJ1-5, with 7 bases aligning to TRBD1. CDR3 size: 13 residues. CDR1 is WSHSY, CDR2 SAAADI, per germline. Trimming at V came to 10 bases and at J to 2 bases, leaving 5 bases not matched to a gene.